The clone carrying this T cell receptor beta chain was recorded many times. Its antigen remains unidentified. Germline V gives CDR1 MDHEN, CDR2 SYDVKM. The CDR3 runs to 15 residues. The J segment lost 7 bases and the V segment lost 8 bases, leaving 13 bases of the junction unmatched. The record originates from a study of T-cell memory formation after mild COVID-19. Across the whole study: Clusters of TCRs were largely donor specific. Whole-study findings and limits: In second-wave clones peaking day 37, SARS-CoV-2 specificity remained unconfirmed. Cross-reactive memory appears to have joined, as suggested by some responding clones showing up in pre-infection memory. Of the contracting clones, CD4+ ones lay mainly in CM and EM, and CD8+ ones in EMRA.

From the 5' RACE reads, TCRdb called clonotypes with MiXCR, one entry per CDR3 protein. The sample lists a few hundred thousand distinct CDR3 sequences; 20% were seen once. V gene TRBV28 combines with J gene TRBJ2-2; TRBD2 aligns across 7 bases. Source material: PBMCs or a T cell subset sorted from them (not recorded which). The TCR was taken from a man younger than 30 who had mild COVID-19 (a few samples of this study predate the infection). Cell type and time point are not known. CDR3 amino acids: CASFLAGAGFGELFF. CDR3 sequence (DNA): TGTGCCAGCTTCTTAGCGGGCGCAGGATTCGGGGAGCTGTTTTTT.